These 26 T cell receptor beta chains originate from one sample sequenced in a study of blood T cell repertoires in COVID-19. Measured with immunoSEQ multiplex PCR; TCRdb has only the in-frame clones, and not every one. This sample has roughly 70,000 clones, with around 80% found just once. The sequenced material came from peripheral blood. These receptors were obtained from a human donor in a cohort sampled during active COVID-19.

The CDR3 DNA is TGCAGTGCCCGAGGATACTATGGCTACACCTTC. Translating it yields CSARGYYGYTF. The chain has TRBV20-1 and TRBJ1-2; no definite D call. Germline assignment: CDR1 DFQATT and CDR2 SNEGSKA (reference sequence). V was clipped by 6 bases and J by 3 bases, with 8 bases between them. The length of the CDR3 is 11 residues.

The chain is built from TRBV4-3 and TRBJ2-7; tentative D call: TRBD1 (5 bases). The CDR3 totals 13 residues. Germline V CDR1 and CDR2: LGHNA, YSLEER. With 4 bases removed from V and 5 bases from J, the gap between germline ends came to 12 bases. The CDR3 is CASSLGDSDEQYF. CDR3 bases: TGCGCCAGCAGCCTAGGGGATTCGGACGAGCAGTACTTC.

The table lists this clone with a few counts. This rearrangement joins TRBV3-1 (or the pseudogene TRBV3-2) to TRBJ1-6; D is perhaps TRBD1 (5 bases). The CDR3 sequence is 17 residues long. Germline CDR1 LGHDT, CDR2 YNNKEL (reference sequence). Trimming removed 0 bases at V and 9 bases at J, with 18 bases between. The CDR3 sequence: CASSQDIGGDVGSPLHF. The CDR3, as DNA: TGTGCCAGCAGCCAAGATATCGGCGGGGACGTGGGTTCACCCCTCCACTTT.

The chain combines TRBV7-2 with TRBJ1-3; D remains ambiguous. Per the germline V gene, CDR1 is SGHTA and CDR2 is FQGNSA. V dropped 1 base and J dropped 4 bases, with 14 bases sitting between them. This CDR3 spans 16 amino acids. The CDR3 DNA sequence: TGTGCCAGCAGCTTAGTGGGCTCCGCTGGGGGAAACACCATATATTTT. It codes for CASSLVGSAGGNTIYF.

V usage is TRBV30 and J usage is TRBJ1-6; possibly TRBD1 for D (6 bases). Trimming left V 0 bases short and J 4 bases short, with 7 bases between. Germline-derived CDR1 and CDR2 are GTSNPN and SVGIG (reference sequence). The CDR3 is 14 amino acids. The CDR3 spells CAWSVGGYNSPLHF. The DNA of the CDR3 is TGTGCCTGGAGTGTAGGGGGTTATAATTCACCCCTCCACTTT.

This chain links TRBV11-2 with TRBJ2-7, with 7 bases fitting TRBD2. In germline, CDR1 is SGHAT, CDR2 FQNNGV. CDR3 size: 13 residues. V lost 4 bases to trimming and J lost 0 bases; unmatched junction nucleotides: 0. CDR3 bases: TGTGCCAGCAGCTCGGGGGGCTCCTACGAGCAGTACTTC. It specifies CASSSGGSYEQYF.

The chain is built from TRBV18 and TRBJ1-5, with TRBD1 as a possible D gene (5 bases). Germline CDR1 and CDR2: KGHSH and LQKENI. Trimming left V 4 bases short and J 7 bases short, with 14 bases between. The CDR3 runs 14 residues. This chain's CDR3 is CASSLDTGEQPQHF. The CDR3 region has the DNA TGTGCCAGCTCACTGGACACTGGTGAACAGCCCCAGCATTTT.

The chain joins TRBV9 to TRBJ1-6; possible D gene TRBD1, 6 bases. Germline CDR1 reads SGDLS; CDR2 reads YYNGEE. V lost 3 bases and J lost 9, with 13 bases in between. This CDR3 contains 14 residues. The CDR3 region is CASSETLGASPLHF. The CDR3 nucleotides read TGTGCCAGCAGCGAAACGTTGGGGGCTTCACCCCTCCACTTT. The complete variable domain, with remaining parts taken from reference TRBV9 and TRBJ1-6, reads DSGVTQTPKHLITATGQRVTLRCSPRSGDLSVYWYQQSLDQGLQFLIQYYNGEERAKGNILERFSAQQFPDLHSELNLSSLELGDSALYFCASSETLGASPLHFGNGTRLTVT.

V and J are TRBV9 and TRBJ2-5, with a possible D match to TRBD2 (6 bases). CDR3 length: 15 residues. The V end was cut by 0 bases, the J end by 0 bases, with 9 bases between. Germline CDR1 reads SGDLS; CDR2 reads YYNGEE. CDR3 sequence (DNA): TGTGCCAGCAGCGTAGCGCCGGGAGACCAAGAGACCCAGTACTTC. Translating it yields CASSVAPGDQETQYF.

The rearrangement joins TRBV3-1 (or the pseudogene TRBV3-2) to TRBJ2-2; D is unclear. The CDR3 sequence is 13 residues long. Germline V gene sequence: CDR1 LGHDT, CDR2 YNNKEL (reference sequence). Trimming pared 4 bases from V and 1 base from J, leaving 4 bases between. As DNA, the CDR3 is TGTGCCAGCAGCCCCCTGAACACCGGGGAGCTGTTTTTT. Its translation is CASSPLNTGELFF.

The CDR3, as DNA: TGCGCCAGCAGCCAAGGGACAGGGGCTGGAAACACCATATATTTT. Translated: CASSQGTGAGNTIYF. The chain uses TRBV4-1 and TRBJ1-3; 9 bases line up with TRBD1. This CDR3 has 15 amino acids. Germline V gene data show CDR1 as MGHRA and CDR2 as YSYEKL. J gave up 2 bases and V 1 base, and 0 bases lay outside the gene matches.

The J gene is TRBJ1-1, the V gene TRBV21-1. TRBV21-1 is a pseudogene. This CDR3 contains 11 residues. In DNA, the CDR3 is TGTGCCAGCACGGGATTGGGCGAAGCTTTCTTT. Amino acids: CASTGLGEAFF.

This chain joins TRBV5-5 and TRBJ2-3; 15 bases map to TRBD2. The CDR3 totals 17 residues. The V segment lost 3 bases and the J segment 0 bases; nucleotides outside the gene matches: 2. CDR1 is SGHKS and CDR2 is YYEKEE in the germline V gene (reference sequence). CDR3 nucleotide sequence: TGTGCCAGCAGCTACGGACTAGCGGGAGGGAGCACAGATACGCAGTATTTT. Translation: CASSYGLAGGSTDTQYF.

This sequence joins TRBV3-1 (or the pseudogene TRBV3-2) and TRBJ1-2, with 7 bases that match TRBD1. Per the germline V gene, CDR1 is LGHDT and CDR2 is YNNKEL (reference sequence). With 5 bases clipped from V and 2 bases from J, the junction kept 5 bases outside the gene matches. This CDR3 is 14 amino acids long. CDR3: CASSSWDSNYGYTF. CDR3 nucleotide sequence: TGTGCCAGCAGCAGTTGGGACAGCAACTATGGCTACACCTTC.

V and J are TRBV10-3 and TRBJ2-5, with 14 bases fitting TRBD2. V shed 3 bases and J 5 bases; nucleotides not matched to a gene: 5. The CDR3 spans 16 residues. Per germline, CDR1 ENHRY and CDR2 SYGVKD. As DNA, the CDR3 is TGTGCCATCAGTGACTCGACTAGCGGGAGGGGTGAGACCCAGTACTTC. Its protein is CAISDSTSGRGETQYF.

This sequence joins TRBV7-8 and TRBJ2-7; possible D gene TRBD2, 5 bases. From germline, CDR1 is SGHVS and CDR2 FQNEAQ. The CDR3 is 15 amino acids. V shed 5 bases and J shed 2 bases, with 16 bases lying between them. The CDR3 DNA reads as TGTGCCAGCAGCCCCCTCCGCCAGCGGACCTACGAGCAGTACTTC. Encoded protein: CASSPLRQRTYEQYF.

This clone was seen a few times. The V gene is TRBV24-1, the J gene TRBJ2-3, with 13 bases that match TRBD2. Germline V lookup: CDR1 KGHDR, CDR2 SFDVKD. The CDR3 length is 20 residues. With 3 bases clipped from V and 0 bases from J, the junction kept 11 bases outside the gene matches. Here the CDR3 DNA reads TGTGCCACCAGTGATGAGACTAGCGGGAGGTTTTACTTTAGCACAGATACGCAGTATTTT. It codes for CATSDETSGRFYFSTDTQYF.

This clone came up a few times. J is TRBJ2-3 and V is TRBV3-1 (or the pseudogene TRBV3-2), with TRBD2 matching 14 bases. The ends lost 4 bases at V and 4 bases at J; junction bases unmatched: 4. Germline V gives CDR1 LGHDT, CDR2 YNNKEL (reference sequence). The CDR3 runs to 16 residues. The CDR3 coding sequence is TGTGCCAGCAGCCGACTAGCGGGAGGGCGGGCAGATACGCAGTATTTT. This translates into CASSRLAGGRADTQYF.

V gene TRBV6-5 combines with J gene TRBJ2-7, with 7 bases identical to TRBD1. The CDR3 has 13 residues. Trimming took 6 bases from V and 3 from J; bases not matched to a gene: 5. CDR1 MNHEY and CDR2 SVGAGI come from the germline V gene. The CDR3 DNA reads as TGTGCCAGCAGGACGGGACAGATCTACGAGCAGTACTTC. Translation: CASRTGQIYEQYF.

Written as DNA, the CDR3 is TGTGCCAGCAGTGACAAGACAGGATCCGGCTACACCTTC. The encoded protein is CASSDKTGSGYTF. This chain connects TRBV9 to TRBJ1-2; tentative D call: TRBD1 (6 bases). CDR1 is SGDLS, CDR2 YYNGEE, per germline. The CDR3 has 13 amino acids. Trimming cost V 5 bases and J 8 bases, with 16 bases left between them.

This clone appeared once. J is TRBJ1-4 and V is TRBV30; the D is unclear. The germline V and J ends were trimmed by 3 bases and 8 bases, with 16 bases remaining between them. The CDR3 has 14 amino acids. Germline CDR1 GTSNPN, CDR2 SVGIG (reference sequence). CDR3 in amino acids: CAWRTRERGEKLFF. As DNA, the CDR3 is TGTGCCTGGAGGACTAGGGAGCGGGGAGAAAAACTGTTTTTT.

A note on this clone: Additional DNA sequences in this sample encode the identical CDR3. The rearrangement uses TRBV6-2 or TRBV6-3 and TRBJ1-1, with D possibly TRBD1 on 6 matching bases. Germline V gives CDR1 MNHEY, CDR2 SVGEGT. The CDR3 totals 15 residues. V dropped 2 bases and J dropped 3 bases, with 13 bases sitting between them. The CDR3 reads CASSYRGGADTEAFF. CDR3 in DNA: TGTGCCAGCAGTTACCGCGGGGGCGCGGACACTGAAGCTTTCTTT.

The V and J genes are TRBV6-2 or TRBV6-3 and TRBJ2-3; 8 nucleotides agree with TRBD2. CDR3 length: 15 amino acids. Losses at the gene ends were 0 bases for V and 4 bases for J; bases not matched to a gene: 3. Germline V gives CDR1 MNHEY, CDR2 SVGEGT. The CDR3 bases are TGTGCCAGCAGTTACTCGGGCGGGAGGTCAGATACGCAGTATTTT. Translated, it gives CASSYSGGRSDTQYF.

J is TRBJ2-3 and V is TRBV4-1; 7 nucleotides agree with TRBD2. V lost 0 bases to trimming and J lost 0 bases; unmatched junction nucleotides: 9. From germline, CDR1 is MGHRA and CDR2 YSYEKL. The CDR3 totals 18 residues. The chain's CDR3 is CASSQDAASGTSTDTQYF. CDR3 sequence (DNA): TGCGCCAGCAGCCAAGACGCGGCTAGCGGAACCAGCACAGATACGCAGTATTTT.

The CDR3 is CASSYRDRGGYEQYF. The CDR3 DNA follows: TGTGCCAGCAGTTATCGGGACAGGGGCGGCTACGAGCAGTACTTC. This chain uses TRBV6-2 or TRBV6-3 with TRBJ2-7; the match to TRBD1 covers 10 bases. Germline trimming cut 3 bases from V and 3 bases from J; bases unmatched to any gene: 5. The CDR3 contains 15 residues. The germline gives CDR1 MNHEY, CDR2 SVGEGT.

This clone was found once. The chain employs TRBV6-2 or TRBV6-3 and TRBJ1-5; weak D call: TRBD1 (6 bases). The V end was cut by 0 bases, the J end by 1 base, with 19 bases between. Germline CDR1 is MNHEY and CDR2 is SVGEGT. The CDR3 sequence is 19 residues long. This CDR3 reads CASSYSLWPGTQSNQPQHF. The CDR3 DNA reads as TGTGCCAGCAGTTACTCTCTCTGGCCCGGGACACAAAGCAATCAGCCCCAGCATTTT.